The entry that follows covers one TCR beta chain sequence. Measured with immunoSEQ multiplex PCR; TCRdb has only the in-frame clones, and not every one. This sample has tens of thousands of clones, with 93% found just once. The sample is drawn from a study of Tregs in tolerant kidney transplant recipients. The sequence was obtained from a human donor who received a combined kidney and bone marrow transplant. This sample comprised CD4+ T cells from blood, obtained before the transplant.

DNA for the CDR3: TGTGCCAGCAGCCCCGGACTAGCGGGAGGGCCCGAGTACTTC. Translation gives CASSPGLAGGPEYF. This chain uses TRBV7-2 with TRBJ2-7, with 15 bases fitting TRBD2. Losses at the gene ends were 5 bases for V and 11 bases for J; bases not matched to a gene: 7. The germline V gene encodes CDR1 SGHTA and CDR2 FQGNSA. The CDR3 loop spans 14 amino acids. Variable domain in full (rest from reference TRBV7-2 and TRBJ2-7): GAGVSQSPSNKVTEKGKDVELRCDPISGHTALYWYRQSLGQGLEFLIYFQGNSAPDKSGLPSDRFSAERTGGSVSTLTIQRTQQEDSAVYLCASSPGLAGGPEYFGPGTRLTVT.